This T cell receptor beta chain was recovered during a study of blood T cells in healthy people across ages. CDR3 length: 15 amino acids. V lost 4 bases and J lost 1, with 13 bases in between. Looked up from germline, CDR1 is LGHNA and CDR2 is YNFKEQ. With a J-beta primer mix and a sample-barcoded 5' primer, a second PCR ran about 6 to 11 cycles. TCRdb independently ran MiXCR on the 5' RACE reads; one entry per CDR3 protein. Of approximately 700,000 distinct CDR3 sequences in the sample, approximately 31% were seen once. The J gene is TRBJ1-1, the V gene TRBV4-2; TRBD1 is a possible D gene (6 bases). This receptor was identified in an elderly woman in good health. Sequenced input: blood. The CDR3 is CASSLPGGRNTEAFF. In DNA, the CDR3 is TGTGCCAGCAGCCTCCCGGGGGGGCGGAACACTGAAGCTTTCTTT.